The clone carrying this T cell receptor (beta chain) was seen at least ten times. A read error is possible here, since a much larger clone lies one base away. TCRdb re-derived calls from the reads in MiXCR, one entry per CDR3 protein. Of tens of thousands of distinct CDR3 sequences listed, 4% were seen once; the top ten hold about 22%. The data originate from a study of T cell repertoires in cytomegalovirus infection. This CDR3 comprises 14 residues. Trimming shortened V by 1 base and J by 0 bases, and 6 bases separated the two germline ends. Germline V gene sequence: CDR1 SGHTA, CDR2 FQGNSA. The sample taken for sequencing was PBMCs. This TCR was sampled from a human donor in good health (CMV status not recorded). Some clones in this sample may be carry-over from other donors' samples. V is TRBV7-2 and J is TRBJ1-1; D gene uncertain. The CDR3 DNA reads TGTGCCAGCAGCTTAGGACATATGAACACTGAAGCTTTCTTT. It codes for CASSLGHMNTEAFF. Together with reference TRBV7-2 and TRBJ1-1, the CDR3 gives the full variable domain: GAGVSQSPSNKVTEKGKDVELRCDPISGHTALYWYRQSLGQGLEFLIYFQGNSAPDKSGLPSDRFSAERTGGSVSTLTIQRTQQEDSAVYLCASSLGHMNTEAFFGQGTRLTVV.